This TCR beta chain was sequenced for a study of cytomegalovirus exposure and HLA in healthy donors. The CDR3 contains 15 residues. Germline CDR1 is LNHDA and CDR2 is SQIVND (reference sequence). Trimming shortened V by 7 bases and J by 4 bases, and 17 bases separated the two germline ends. As to this clone: Its specificity is unknown.

The primer mix had 60 Vbeta and 13 Jbeta primers. The assay was immunoSEQ multiplex PCR, and TCRdb's table has in-frame clones only and misses some. The sample has about 110,000 clones, under 85% seen once; the top ten hold around 4.9%. Study conclusions and caveats: In a later analysis, V- and J-gene trimming of beta chains associated with a DCLRE1C missense variant, replicated independently. Because they were indistinguishable, some V segments, including TRBV6-2 and TRBV6-3, were excluded.

The chain joins TRBV19 to TRBJ2-1; D not certain. The sequence was obtained from a man aged 30-40 years in good health and CMV-seropositive. The source material was PBMCs. The CDR3, as DNA: TGTGCCAGTACCAAACAACCTGAACTATACAATGAGCAGTTCTTC. Residues: CASTKQPELYNEQFF.